The 9 T cell receptor beta chains in this list originate from one sample, sequenced in a study of radiotherapy plus CTLA-4 blockade in lung cancer. The assay was immunoSEQ multiplex PCR, and TCRdb's table has in-frame clones only and misses some. The sample has about 84,000 clones, roughly 70% seen once. The input for sequencing was peripheral blood, taken from a patient treated with radiotherapy plus ipilimumab. Receptors originate from a human donor with non-small cell lung cancer that progressed on radiotherapy plus ipilimumab.

The rearrangement uses TRBV7-8 and TRBJ2-6; D might be TRBD1 (6 bases). V dropped 2 bases and J dropped 2 bases, with 16 bases sitting between them. Germline V lookup: CDR1 SGHVS, CDR2 FQNEAQ. The CDR3 runs 18 residues. CDR3 nucleotides: TGTGCCAGCAGCTTACCACTTACAGGGCCGACTGGGGCCAACGTCCTGACTTTC. Encoded protein: CASSLPLTGPTGANVLTF.

As regards this clone: A clone one base away is much larger, so this may be a read error. The same CDR3 is also encoded by other DNA sequences in this sample. The chain joins TRBV27 to TRBJ2-2, with no clear D. The V gene's germline CDR1 is MNHEY and CDR2 SMNVEV (reference sequence). CDR3 length: 14 amino acids. CDR3 DNA sequence: TGTGCCAGCAGCTTATCGTTGGGCACCGGGGAGCTGTTTTTT. Translating gives CASSLSLGTGELFF.

V gene TRBV7-9 combines with J gene TRBJ1-2; tentatively, D is TRBD1 (5 bases). V was trimmed by 4 bases and J by 8 bases, leaving 17 bases between them. Looked up from germline, CDR1 is SEHNR and CDR2 is FQNEAQ (reference sequence). This CDR3 region has 14 residues. CDR3 in amino acids: CASSSQRSPGGYTF. The CDR3 DNA sequence: TGTGCCAGCAGCTCCCAGCGGAGCCCAGGGGGCTACACCTTC.

The chain joins TRBV18 to TRBJ2-7; perhaps TRBD1 as D (6 bases). Germline lookup yields CDR1 KGHSH and CDR2 LQKENI. V was pared by 5 bases and J by 2 bases, with 10 bases between. The length of the CDR3 is 13 residues. Here the CDR3 DNA reads TGTGCCAGCTCAGACAGGAGGACCTACGAGCAGTACTTC. It is translated as CASSDRRTYEQYF.

The chain employs TRBV15 and TRBJ1-3, with D possibly matching TRBD1 (6 bases). Trimming took off 1 base at V and 1 base at J, with 14 bases between the two ends. The CDR3 spans 17 residues. Germline CDR1 reads LNHNV; CDR2 reads YYDKDF (reference sequence). The CDR3 loop reads CATSRGGPGESGNTIYF. The DNA for the CDR3 is TGTGCCACCAGCAGAGGGGGGCCAGGGGAGTCTGGAAACACCATATATTTT.

The genes are TRBV6-6 and TRBJ1-1, with D unresolved. This CDR3 has 13 amino acids. CDR1 MNHNY and CDR2 SVGAGI come from the germline V gene (reference sequence). V lost 10 bases and J lost 5, with 17 bases in between. This CDR3 is CATAVIKRTEAFF. The CDR3 bases are TGTGCCACCGCAGTAATAAAAAGGACTGAAGCTTTCTTT.

This chain uses TRBV5-1 with TRBJ2-3, with 9 positions matching TRBD2. The CDR3 runs 15 residues. The trim removed 7 bases at V and 1 base at J, leaving 7 bases unmatched. Germline V gives CDR1 SGHRS, CDR2 YFSETQ. The CDR3 sequence: CASGIRTSGTDTQYF. CDR3 sequence (DNA): TGCGCCAGCGGAATTAGGACTAGCGGCACAGATACGCAGTATTTT. Full variable domain (outside the CDR3, taken from reference TRBV5-1 and TRBJ2-3): KAGVTQTPRYLIKTRGQQVTLSCSPISGHRSVSWYQQTPGQGLQFLFEYFSETQRNKGNFPGRFSGRQFSNSRSEMNVSTLELGDSALYLCASGIRTSGTDTQYFGPGTRLTVL.

The rearrangement joins TRBV6-6 to TRBJ1-3, with D uncertain. The germline V and J ends were trimmed by 6 bases and 4 bases, with 13 bases remaining between them. Germline CDR1 and CDR2: MNHNY and SVGAGI (reference sequence). CDR3 size: 14 residues. The chain's CDR3 is CASRVESQGNTIYF. The CDR3 nucleotides are TGTGCCAGCAGGGTGGAGTCCCAAGGAAACACCATATATTTT.

The chain carries TRBV7-9 and TRBJ2-1, with unresolved D. The CDR3 is 12 amino acids. The V end lost 4 bases, the J end lost 8 bases, and 9 bases lay between the germline ends. The V gene's germline CDR1 is SEHNR and CDR2 FQNEAQ (reference sequence). The chain's CDR3 is CASSSVVYEQFF. In DNA form, the CDR3 reads TGTGCCAGCAGCTCCGTGGTGTATGAGCAGTTCTTC.